The 3 T cell receptor beta chains below all came from one sample that was sequenced in a study of T cells in women clearing cervical HPV infection. Assay used: immunoSEQ multiplex PCR; TCRdb lists only in-frame clones, some missing. The table for this sample gives roughly 30,000 clones. Input material: blood buffy coat. These receptors originate from a woman between 18 and 70 years old with a cervical HPV16 infection that either progressed to CIN3+ or cleared (not recorded which).

A remark on this clone: The read finishes 3 residues shy of the CDR3 end, and the germline J gene is used to complete it. This chain uses TRBV2 with TRBJ1-1; 7 bases align to TRBD1. In germline, CDR1 is SNHLY, CDR2 FYNNEI. CDR3 length equals 13 residues. Trimming cost V 6 bases and J 5 bases; bases outside gene matches: 6. The part of the CDR3 DNA that was read is TGTGCCAGCAGAAAACAGGGGAGAACTGAA. As protein: CASRKQGRTE. The CDR3 in full is CASRKQGRTEAFF.

On this clone itself: The read gets to within 3 residues of the CDR3 end, and the germline J gene fills in the rest. The V and J genes are TRBV12-3 or TRBV12-4 and TRBJ2-2; D unclear. V was clipped by 7 bases and J by 5 bases, with 11 bases between them. CDR3 length equals 13 residues. The CDR3 spells CASTLRLTGELFF. The part of the CDR3 DNA that was read is TGTGCCAGCACCCTTCGACTGACCGGGGAG.

To note about this clone: The read halts 3 residues ahead of the CDR3 end, with the missing end drawn from the germline J gene. This chain joins TRBV19 and TRBJ2-2, with TRBD2 identical over 8 bases. The V gene's germline CDR1 is LNHDA and CDR2 SQIVND (reference sequence). The CDR3 loop spans 17 amino acids. CDR3 in amino acids: CASWTGGRGGRNEKLFF. The CDR3 bases that were read are TGTGCCAGTTGGACTGGCGGCCGGGGGGGACGAAATGAAAAG.